Each of the 31 T cell receptor beta chains below was sequenced from the same sample in a study of response to subunit inactivated influenza vaccine. TCRdb ran MiXCR on the RT-PCR reads and lists one entry per CDR3 protein. The repertoire holds around 580,000 distinct CDR3 sequences, with around 11% as singletons. The sample was PBMCs from blood, taken on the day of vaccination. Source of these receptors: a man aged 45 to 65 who received an inactivated influenza vaccine.

The chain combines TRBV12-3 or TRBV12-4 with TRBJ2-7; no clear D. With 0 bases removed from V and 0 bases from J, the gap between germline ends came to 12 bases. The length of the CDR3 is 16 residues. The CDR3 reads CASSLATLRSSYEQYF. CDR3 sequence (DNA): TGTGCCAGCAGTTTAGCCACACTTAGGAGCTCCTACGAGCAGTACTTC.

The V call is TRBV28, the J call TRBJ2-7, with TRBD1 identical over 8 bases. From germline, CDR1 is MDHEN and CDR2 SYDVKM. The CDR3 loop spans 14 amino acids. V lost 10 bases to trimming and J lost 0 bases; unmatched junction nucleotides: 8. CDR3 nucleotide sequence: TGTGCCACCAGGGGACAGGTCAACTCCTACGAGCAGTACTTC. Translated, it gives CATRGQVNSYEQYF.

The V gene is TRBV29-1, the J gene TRBJ1-1; a possible D gene is TRBD1 (6 bases). Germline assignment: CDR1 SQVTM and CDR2 ANQGSEA. CDR3 length: 13 amino acids. Trimming stripped 3 bases from V and 5 bases from J, with 13 bases between. CDR3 nucleotides: TGCAGCGTTGAGCGGCAGGGGATGACTGAAGCTTTCTTT. Its translation: CSVERQGMTEAFF. Using reference TRBV29-1 and TRBJ1-1 for the parts outside the CDR3, the full variable domain is SAVISQKPSRDICQRGTSLTIQCQVDSQVTMMFWYRQQPGQSLTLIATANQGSEATYESGFVIDKFPISRPNLTFSTLTVSNMSPEDSSIYLCSVERQGMTEAFFGQGTRLTVV.

This clonotype was seen more than once but under ten times. The V call is TRBV5-1, the J call TRBJ2-1; D ambiguous. The CDR3 is 16 residues long. V lost 0 bases, J lost 0 bases, and 10 bases lay in between. The V gene's germline CDR1 is SGHRS and CDR2 YFSETQ. The CDR3: CASSLGGLPSYNEQFF. DNA of the CDR3: TGCGCCAGCAGCTTGGGCGGCCTTCCCTCCTACAATGAGCAGTTCTTC.

This rearrangement joins TRBV7-3 to TRBJ2-7; 10 bases agree with TRBD1. V lost 8 bases, J lost 6 bases, and 22 bases stayed unmatched. The CDR3 covers 18 residues. Per the germline V gene, CDR1 is SGHTA and CDR2 is FQGTGA. The chain's CDR3 is CASFSVRFPGQGVFEQYF. The CDR3 DNA sequence: TGTGCCAGCTTCTCCGTGAGGTTCCCCGGACAGGGGGTGTTCGAGCAGTACTTC.

This clonotype was counted between two and nine times. This chain uses TRBV20-1 with TRBJ1-1, with 8 bases aligning to TRBD1. Germline-derived CDR1 and CDR2 are DFQATT and SNEGSKA (reference sequence). The CDR3 is 15 residues long. Losses at the gene ends were 5 bases for V and 1 base for J; bases not matched to a gene: 9. CDR3 DNA sequence: TGCAGTGCTGTAAACCCCGGGACAGGGAACACTGAAGCTTTCTTT. Protein product: CSAVNPGTGNTEAFF.

V usage is TRBV20-1 and J usage is TRBJ2-7; TRBD2 agrees at 7 bases. Per the germline V gene, CDR1 is DFQATT and CDR2 is SNEGSKA (reference sequence). The CDR3 is 15 residues long. After removal of 1 base from V and 3 bases from J, the junction contained 9 bases not matched to a gene. The CDR3 nucleotides are TGCAGTGCTAGAGCGGGGGGAACATCCCACTACGAGCAGTACTTC. Translated: CSARAGGTSHYEQYF.

This clonotype was recorded at least ten times. The chain joins TRBV14 to TRBJ1-2; weak D call: TRBD1 (5 bases). The CDR3 loop spans 14 amino acids. V was cut by 4 bases and J by 9 bases, with 18 bases left in between. The germline V gene has CDR1 SGHDN and CDR2 FVKESK. The CDR3 sequence is CASSPLGGGSSYTF. CDR3 bases: TGTGCCAGCAGCCCCCTTGGCGGGGGATCAAGCTACACCTTC.

This chain connects TRBV27 to TRBJ2-7, with D possibly matching TRBD1 (5 bases). V shed 2 bases and J shed 3 bases, with 11 bases lying between them. From germline, CDR1 is MNHEY and CDR2 SMNVEV (reference sequence). The CDR3 covers 14 residues. In DNA form, the CDR3 reads TGTGCCAGCAGTTTAGGGAAGGGGCTCTACGAGCAGTACTTC. This codes for CASSLGKGLYEQYF.

This clonotype showed up many times. The chain joins TRBV20-1 to TRBJ2-1; 13 nucleotides match TRBD2. This CDR3 is 20 amino acids long. Germline CDR1 is DFQATT and CDR2 is SNEGSKA (reference sequence). The V and J ends lost 0 bases and 0 bases, in that order; junction bases with no gene match: 11. The CDR3 reads CSARDLGTSGTSHSYNEQFF. The CDR3 DNA sequence: TGCAGTGCTAGAGATCTGGGGACTAGCGGGACAAGCCACTCCTACAATGAGCAGTTCTTC.

This rearrangement joins TRBV28 to TRBJ2-3, with 8 bases matching TRBD2. The V and J ends lost 4 bases and 3 bases, in that order; junction bases with no gene match: 6. CDR1 is MDHEN, CDR2 SYDVKM, per germline. This CDR3 region has 15 residues. The DNA for the CDR3 is TGTGCCAGCAGTTATCCCGGGGGGGGGACAGATACGCAGTATTTT. It encodes CASSYPGGGTDTQYF.

This clonotype was seen a few times. This sequence joins TRBV15 and TRBJ2-3; D gene unclear. V lost 1 base and J 4 bases, leaving 12 bases between the germline ends. This CDR3 contains 15 residues. Per the germline V gene, CDR1 is LNHNV and CDR2 is YYDKDF (reference sequence). The CDR3 spells CATSRVPGAADTQYF. The CDR3 DNA reads TGTGCCACCAGCAGAGTCCCCGGCGCCGCAGATACGCAGTATTTT. Full variable domain (rest looked up from reference TRBV15 and TRBJ2-3): DAMVIQNPRYQVTQFGKPVTLSCSQTLNHNVMYWYQQKSSQAPKLLFHYYDKDFNNEADTPDNFQSRRPNTSFCFLDIRSPGLGDTAMYLCATSRVPGAADTQYFGPGTRLTVL.

This clonotype was detected ten times or more. This chain links TRBV5-1 with TRBJ2-7; D is undetermined. This CDR3 region has 15 residues. Germline V gives CDR1 SGHRS, CDR2 YFSETQ. Deletions cut 4 bases from V and 0 bases from J, with 14 bases between. The CDR3 DNA sequence: TGCGCCAGCAGCCTGGGAAAAACGGGCTCCTACGAGCAGTACTTC. As protein: CASSLGKTGSYEQYF.

This rearrangement joins TRBV6-2 or TRBV6-3 to TRBJ1-5; D is undetermined. Trimming removed 7 bases at V and 3 bases at J, with 13 bases between. Per germline, CDR1 MNHEY and CDR2 SVGEGT. There are 14 residues in the CDR3. The CDR3 nucleotides are TGTGCCAGCAAGCTACAAGGCCCCAATCAGCCCCAGCATTTT. Amino acid sequence: CASKLQGPNQPQHF.

Only a few counts were recorded for this clonotype. The chain combines TRBV7-2 with TRBJ1-1; a possible D gene is TRBD1 (5 bases). Germline V gene sequence: CDR1 SGHTA, CDR2 FQGNSA. V lost 5 bases, J lost 0 bases, and 13 bases lay in between. This CDR3 is built from 15 residues. In DNA form, the CDR3 reads TGTGCCAGCAGCCAGGGAGGGGCAATGAACACTGAAGCTTTCTTT. It specifies CASSQGGAMNTEAFF.

This clonotype turned up a few times. The rearrangement joins TRBV7-9 to TRBJ2-7; D ambiguous. V was cut by 1 base and J by 3 bases, with 13 bases left in between. Germline values: CDR1 SEHNR, CDR2 FQNEAQ (reference sequence). CDR3 length: 15 residues. Here the CDR3 DNA reads TGTGCCAGCAGCTTAGACCGTAGCCTGAGCTACGAGCAGTACTTC. This gives the protein CASSLDRSLSYEQYF. The entire variable domain, with the rest obtained from reference TRBV7-9 and TRBJ2-7, is as follows: DTGVSQNPRHKITKRGQNVTFRCDPISEHNRLYWYRQTLGQGPEFLTYFQNEAQLEKSRLLSDRFSAERPKGSFSTLEIQRTEQGDSAMYLCASSLDRSLSYEQYFGPGTRLTVT.

This clonotype was picked up one time. The gene calls are TRBV20-1 and TRBJ2-5; 13 bases match TRBD2. This CDR3 has 16 residues. Germline-derived CDR1 and CDR2 are DFQATT and SNEGSKA (reference sequence). J was trimmed by 1 base and V by 1 base; bases with no gene match: 3. The CDR3 sequence: CSARGTSGSLQETQYF. The CDR3 nucleotides are TGCAGTGCTAGAGGGACTAGCGGGAGTCTCCAAGAGACCCAGTACTTC.

This clonotype was counted a few times. CDR3 DNA: TGTGCCAGTAGTACTACGAGACAGGTCACAGATACGCAGTATTTT. Its protein is CASSTTRQVTDTQYF. This sequence joins TRBV19 and TRBJ2-3; TRBD1 is a possible D gene (6 bases). Germline assignment: CDR1 LNHDA and CDR2 SQIVND (reference sequence). The CDR3 has 15 residues. V lost 4 bases, J lost 2 bases, and 13 bases lay in between.

This clonotype was observed at least ten times. V gene TRBV2 combines with J gene TRBJ2-6; D is possibly TRBD1 or TRBD2 (5 bases each). The CDR3 runs 15 residues. Trimming left V 7 bases short and J 0 bases short, with 10 bases between. The germline gives CDR1 SNHLY, CDR2 FYNNEI. CDR3 sequence reads: CASKLGPSGANVLTF. The CDR3 bases are TGTGCCAGCAAGCTGGGACCCTCTGGGGCCAACGTCCTGACTTTC.

This clonotype was found a few times. V is TRBV28 and J is TRBJ2-3; D call uncertain. CDR3 length: 12 residues. From germline, CDR1 is MDHEN and CDR2 SYDVKM. The V gene lost 1 base and the J gene lost 6 bases, with 5 bases spanning the gap. Written as DNA, the CDR3 is TGTGCCAGCAGTTTATTGAAGGATACGCAGTATTTT. Translation: CASSLLKDTQYF. Complete variable domain (other parts from reference TRBV28 and TRBJ2-3): DVKVTQSSRYLVKRTGEKVFLECVQDMDHENMFWYRQDPGLGLRLIYFSYDVKMKEKGDIPEGYSVSREKKERFSLILESASTNQTSMYLCASSLLKDTQYFGPGTRLTVL.

This clonotype was observed a few times. The chain uses TRBV20-1 and TRBJ2-2; 7 bases fit TRBD2. CDR1 and CDR2 (germline): DFQATT, SNEGSKA (reference sequence). J lost 4 bases, V lost 1 base, and 3 bases had no gene match. CDR3 length: 14 residues. This chain's CDR3 is CSARVTGGTGELFF. The CDR3 nucleotides are TGCAGTGCTAGAGTGACGGGGGGCACCGGGGAGCTGTTTTTT.

The chain links TRBV18 to TRBJ2-7; D may be TRBD1 (5 bases). The CDR3 consists of 13 residues. Germline-derived CDR1 and CDR2 are KGHSH and LQKENI. V lost 0 bases and J 7 bases, leaving 10 bases between the germline ends. The CDR3 loop is CASSPPQGNEQYF. The CDR3 coding sequence is TGTGCCAGCTCACCACCGCAGGGAAATGAGCAGTACTTC.

This chain links TRBV12-3 or TRBV12-4 with TRBJ2-7, with 9 bases that match TRBD1. CDR3 length: 15 amino acids. With V trimmed by 3 bases and J by 4 bases, 7 bases remained unmatched. For the CDR3, the DNA is TGTGCCAGCAGTTTGGGACAGGGACGCGAATACGAGCAGTACTTC. It codes for CASSLGQGREYEQYF.

This clonotype turned up a few times. This rearrangement joins TRBV29-1 to TRBJ1-1, with 7 nucleotides matching TRBD1. V was pared by 1 base and J by 12 bases, with 5 bases of the junction left unmatched. The CDR3 runs 11 residues. Germline V gives CDR1 SQVTM, CDR2 ANQGSEA. As DNA, the CDR3 is TGCAGCGTTGAAGGGACAGGCCAGCCTTTCTTT. Translating it yields CSVEGTGQPFF.

This clonotype has ten or more counts. The V call is TRBV6-2 or TRBV6-3, the J call TRBJ2-7; 7 positions agree with TRBD2. The germline V gene has CDR1 MNHEY and CDR2 SVGEGT. The V gene end was trimmed by 2 bases and the J gene end by 0 bases; junction bases not matched to a gene: 10. The CDR3 consists of 17 residues. CDR3 sequence reads: CASSYPFGQRDSYEQYF. DNA for the CDR3: TGTGCCAGCAGTTACCCGTTCGGCCAGCGGGACTCCTACGAGCAGTACTTC.

This clonotype was counted a few times. The chain recombines TRBV12-3 or TRBV12-4 with TRBJ2-1; 11 bases match TRBD2. Losses at the gene ends were 6 bases for V and 6 bases for J; bases not matched to a gene: 10. The CDR3 length is 16 residues. For the CDR3, the DNA is TGTGCCAGCAGCAATATACTAGCGGGAGTTTTCAATGAGCAGTTCTTC. It translates to CASSNILAGVFNEQFF.

This clonotype was counted only a few times. J is TRBJ2-5 and V is TRBV5-1; a possible D gene is TRBD2 (5 bases). Germline lookup yields CDR1 SGHRS and CDR2 YFSETQ. Trimming left V 7 bases short and J 9 bases short, with 22 bases between. This CDR3 comprises 14 residues. The DNA for the CDR3 is TGCGCCAGCTACCAGTCCGGACTCGGAGACTCCCAGTACTTC. Protein sequence: CASYQSGLGDSQYF.

The rearrangement links TRBV10-1 to TRBJ2-2, with D perhaps TRBD1 or TRBD2 (5 bases each). V was cut by 0 bases and J by 4 bases, with 12 bases left in between. In germline, CDR1 is WNHNN, CDR2 SYGVQD (reference sequence). This CDR3 spans 16 amino acids. In DNA form, the CDR3 reads TGCGCCAGCAGTGAGTCCGGGGCCCCGAGCACCGGGGAGCTGTTTTTT. The encoded protein is CASSESGAPSTGELFF.

The chain carries TRBV27 and TRBJ1-5; 11 bases agree with TRBD1. Germline V gene data show CDR1 as MNHEY and CDR2 as SMNVEV (reference sequence). This CDR3 is 15 amino acids long. V shed 4 bases and J 7 bases; nucleotides not matched to a gene: 6. The CDR3 nucleotides read TGTGCCAGCAGTTCCACGTGGACAGGGGGCCAGCCCCAGCATTTT. Amino acids: CASSSTWTGGQPQHF.

The rearrangement links TRBV10-3 to TRBJ2-1; D gene ambiguous. Trimming removed 5 bases at V and 0 bases at J, with 14 bases between. Germline lookup yields CDR1 ENHRY and CDR2 SYGVKD. CDR3 size: 16 residues. CDR3 loop: CAISPTDGSSYNEQFF. DNA of the CDR3: TGTGCCATCAGTCCCACGGACGGAAGCTCCTACAATGAGCAGTTCTTC.

The DNA for the CDR3 is TGTGCCAGCAGGCCGGGACAGGGGTATGATGAGCAGTTCTTC. Its protein is CASRPGQGYDEQFF. This chain joins TRBV5-6 and TRBJ2-1; 10 bases match TRBD1. V shed 5 bases and J 8 bases; nucleotides not matched to a gene: 7. The CDR3 is 14 amino acids. The germline gives CDR1 SGHDT, CDR2 YYEEEE.